This T cell receptor (beta chain) was found in a study of blood T cell repertoires in COVID-19. Background on the study: Samples of COVID-19 (acute and convalescent) were obtained from the United States, Italy and Spain. The analysed material was cDNA or gDNA that came from T cells, B-cell-depleted T cells, or PBMCs.

Profiling relied on immunoSEQ multiplex PCR, and the TCRdb table lists in-frame clones only, not all of them. The profile shows roughly 230,000 clones, about nine tenths of them singletons. Unmatched junction bases numbered 8, after V lost 6 bases and J lost 5 bases. The V gene's germline CDR1 is SGHAT and CDR2 FQNNGV. There are 15 residues in the CDR3. This sequence joins TRBV11-2 and TRBJ2-2; 8 nucleotides line up with TRBD1. The source is a man aged 65 to 79 with acute or convalescent COVID-19. What was sequenced was peripheral blood. The CDR3 DNA is TGTGCCAGCAGGACAGGACAGGGTAGTACCGGGGAGCTGTTTTTT. This gives the protein CASRTGQGSTGELFF. Complete variable domain (other parts from reference TRBV11-2 and TRBJ2-2): EAGVAQSPRYKIIEKRQSVAFWCNPISGHATLYWYQQILGQGPKLLIQFQNNGVVDDSQLPKDRFSAERLKGVDSTLKIQPAKLEDSAVYLCASRTGQGSTGELFFGEGSRLTVL.